Listed below are T cell receptor beta chains from one sample, sequenced in a study of blood T cell repertoires in COVID-19. The protocol was immunoSEQ multiplex PCR, while the TCRdb copy is restricted to in-frame clones and leaves out a portion. This sample has roughly 190,000 clones, with 84% found just once. The material sequenced was peripheral blood. The receptor source for this set is a woman aged 70 to 79 with COVID-19, enrolled during active disease. CDR3s leave out the opening cysteine and the closing phenylalanine or tryptophan. A D gene is named only where the DNA matches it firmly.

cdr3_length: 12
d_call: NA
j_call: TRBJ2-3
v_call: TRBV30
cdr3_aa: AWKRTANTDTQY

cdr3_length: 11
d_call: NA
j_call: TRBJ1-2
v_call: TRBV2
cdr3_aa: ASSEGYRRGYT

cdr3_length: 14
d_call: NA
j_call: TRBJ1-2
v_call: TRBV5-5
cdr3_aa: ASSLADRPSSYGYT

cdr3_length: 13
d_call: TRBD1
j_call: TRBJ1-3
v_call: TRBV7-9
cdr3_aa: ASSRYTGAGNTIY

cdr3_length: 12
d_call: TRBD1
j_call: TRBJ1-5
v_call: TRBV29-1
cdr3_aa: SVANDRENQPQH

cdr3_length: 13
d_call: NA
j_call: TRBJ2-1
v_call: TRBV14
cdr3_aa: ASSVKGGVYNEQF

cdr3_length: 11
d_call: NA
j_call: TRBJ2-3
v_call: TRBV15
cdr3_aa: ATSREGGDTQY

cdr3_length: 13
d_call: TRBD1
j_call: TRBJ1-6
v_call: TRBV6-1
cdr3_aa: ASSESDRGGSPLH

cdr3_length: 13
d_call: TRBD1
j_call: TRBJ2-1
v_call: TRBV9
cdr3_aa: ASSGGQGAANEQF

cdr3_length: 12
d_call: TRBD1
j_call: TRBJ1-6
v_call: TRBV28
cdr3_aa: ASRIGTANSPLH

cdr3_length: 14
d_call: TRBD2
j_call: TRBJ2-3
v_call: TRBV18
cdr3_aa: ASSPYSGRGTDTQY

cdr3_length: 14
d_call: NA
j_call: TRBJ2-2
v_call: TRBV6-5
cdr3_aa: ASSYLRAGSTGELF

cdr3_length: 14
d_call: TRBD1
j_call: TRBJ1-2
v_call: TRBV6-1
cdr3_aa: ASSDMRGQILGGYT

cdr3_length: 15
d_call: TRBD1
j_call: TRBJ2-1
v_call: TRBV3-1/TRBV3-2
cdr3_aa: ASSQDPWDRLYNEQF

cdr3_length: 12
d_call: NA
j_call: TRBJ2-5
v_call: TRBV15
cdr3_aa: ATSREGGLETQY

cdr3_length: 14
d_call: NA
j_call: TRBJ2-6
v_call: TRBV30
cdr3_aa: AWSVRAPSGANVLT

cdr3_length: 13
d_call: NA
j_call: TRBJ1-6
v_call: TRBV7-2
cdr3_aa: ASSLDGGARTPLH

cdr3_length: 14
d_call: TRBD2
j_call: TRBJ2-7
v_call: TRBV6-6
cdr3_aa: ASSYPTSGSPSEQY

cdr3_length: 12
d_call: NA
j_call: TRBJ1-5
v_call: TRBV5-5
cdr3_aa: ASSLSRGNQPQH

cdr3_length: 13
d_call: NA
j_call: TRBJ1-4
v_call: TRBV9
cdr3_aa: ASSVATGQNEKLF

cdr3_length: 11
d_call: NA
j_call: TRBJ1-1
v_call: TRBV2
cdr3_aa: ASLGSWNTEAF

cdr3_length: 11
d_call: NA
j_call: TRBJ2-1
v_call: TRBV6-5
cdr3_aa: ASRLDSYNEQF

cdr3_length: 13
d_call: NA
j_call: TRBJ2-5
v_call: TRBV15
cdr3_aa: ATSRSTSTQETQY

cdr3_length: 11
d_call: TRBD2
j_call: TRBJ2-3
v_call: TRBV9
cdr3_aa: ASGRAGTDTQY

cdr3_length: 13
d_call: NA
j_call: TRBJ1-2
v_call: TRBV14
cdr3_aa: ASSQRLGGGNGYT

cdr3_length: 10
d_call: TRBD1
j_call: TRBJ1-1
v_call: TRBV3-1/TRBV3-2
cdr3_aa: ASSSQGVQAF

cdr3_length: 14
d_call: TRBD1
j_call: TRBJ2-3
v_call: TRBV14
cdr3_aa: ASSPLAGQGTDTQY

cdr3_length: 10
d_call: NA
j_call: TRBJ1-2
v_call: TRBV28
cdr3_aa: ASTDRLVGYT

cdr3_length: 14
d_call: TRBD2
j_call: TRBJ2-1
v_call: TRBV14
cdr3_aa: ASSQETAGGTGEQF

cdr3_length: 11
d_call: TRBD1
j_call: TRBJ1-2
v_call: TRBV6-1
cdr3_aa: ASSLTGEDGYT

cdr3_length: 14
d_call: TRBD2
j_call: TRBJ2-3
v_call: TRBV2
cdr3_aa: ASSEARGGSTDTQY

cdr3_length: 13
d_call: TRBD1
j_call: TRBJ1-3
v_call: TRBV11-2
cdr3_aa: ASSPPTGAGNTIY

cdr3_length: 14
d_call: NA
j_call: TRBJ2-4
v_call: TRBV19
cdr3_aa: ASNLGLPRLGDIQY

cdr3_length: 11
d_call: NA
j_call: TRBJ2-1
v_call: TRBV7-6
cdr3_aa: ASRRPPYNEQF

cdr3_length: 11
d_call: NA
j_call: TRBJ2-2
v_call: TRBV9
cdr3_aa: ASSVRVSGELF

cdr3_length: 9
d_call: NA
j_call: TRBJ1-1
v_call: TRBV20-1
cdr3_aa: GSTTNTEAF

cdr3_length: 11
d_call: NA
j_call: TRBJ1-3
v_call: TRBV12-3/TRBV12-4
cdr3_aa: ASSSGQGNTIY

cdr3_length: 12
d_call: NA
j_call: TRBJ2-3
v_call: TRBV6-5
cdr3_aa: ASSRGQSTDTQY

cdr3_length: 11
d_call: TRBD2
j_call: TRBJ2-7
v_call: TRBV5-6
cdr3_aa: ASSLGREGRQY

cdr3_length: 14
d_call: NA
j_call: TRBJ1-2
v_call: TRBV27
cdr3_aa: ASSPSGGRTNYGYT

cdr3_length: 11
d_call: NA
j_call: TRBJ1-1
v_call: TRBV7-2
cdr3_aa: ASSLRGGTEAF

cdr3_length: 13
d_call: TRBD1
j_call: TRBJ1-2
v_call: TRBV4-1
cdr3_aa: ASSQTGDPFYGYT

cdr3_length: 15
d_call: NA
j_call: TRBJ1-5
v_call: TRBV10-3
cdr3_aa: ASRLFQTGISNQPQH

cdr3_length: 12
d_call: NA
j_call: TRBJ1-2
v_call: TRBV7-6
cdr3_aa: ASSLEIGAGGYT

cdr3_length: 12
d_call: NA
j_call: TRBJ2-6
v_call: TRBV11-3
cdr3_aa: ASSLVAGANVLT

cdr3_length: 12
d_call: NA
j_call: TRBJ2-3
v_call: TRBV2
cdr3_aa: ASSGGIRTDTQY

cdr3_length: 12
d_call: TRBD1
j_call: TRBJ1-1
v_call: TRBV5-8
cdr3_aa: ASIETGVNTEAF

cdr3_length: 11
d_call: TRBD1
j_call: TRBJ1-3
v_call: TRBV5-6
cdr3_aa: ASRGQGANTIY

cdr3_length: 12
d_call: NA
j_call: TRBJ1-5
v_call: TRBV18
cdr3_aa: ASSPQGKSQPQH

cdr3_length: 14
d_call: TRBD2
j_call: TRBJ2-2
v_call: TRBV30
cdr3_aa: AWRTQLAGGTGELF